The clone carrying this T cell receptor beta chain appeared a few times. Its specificity is unknown. This entry is derived from a study of beta chain features in type 1 diabetes. Broader study findings: The study found moderately but significantly shorter TCRB CDR3s in all four CD4+ subsets of Type 1 diabetes patients.

cDNA synthesis used the whole RNA isolate, giving expressed TCRB sequences. Assay used: immunoSEQ multiplex PCR; TCRdb lists only in-frame clones, some missing. The table records under 300,000 clones, roughly 11% of them present only once. This sequence was found in a man aged 30 to 39 with type 1 diabetes. The sequencing input was naive CD4+ T cells from blood.

The CDR3 reads CASSRSGLAGGRIETQYF. The DNA of the CDR3 is TGCGCCAGCAGCCGATCGGGACTAGCGGGGGGAAGGATAGAGACCCAGTACTTC. The rearrangement links TRBV4-1 to TRBJ2-5; TRBD2 matches 15 bases. The V gene end was trimmed by 4 bases and the J gene end by 4 bases; junction bases not matched to a gene: 10. Germline-derived CDR1 and CDR2 are MGHRA and YSYEKL. The CDR3 is 18 amino acids.